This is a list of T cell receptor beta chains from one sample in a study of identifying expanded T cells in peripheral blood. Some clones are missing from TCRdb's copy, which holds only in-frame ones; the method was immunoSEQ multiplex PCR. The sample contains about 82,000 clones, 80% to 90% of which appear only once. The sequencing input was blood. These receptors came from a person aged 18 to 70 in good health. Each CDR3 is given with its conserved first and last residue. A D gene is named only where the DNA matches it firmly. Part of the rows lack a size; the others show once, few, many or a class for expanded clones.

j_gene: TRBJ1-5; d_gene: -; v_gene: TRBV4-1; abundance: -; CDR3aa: CASSQDLVGNQPQHF; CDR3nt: TGCGCCAGCAGCCAAGACCTAGTGGGCAATCAGCCCCAGCATTTT
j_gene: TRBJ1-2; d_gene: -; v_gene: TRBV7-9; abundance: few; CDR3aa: CASSLVQGTYYGYTF; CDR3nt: TGTGCCAGCAGCTTAGTGCAGGGAACCTACTATGGCTACACCTTC
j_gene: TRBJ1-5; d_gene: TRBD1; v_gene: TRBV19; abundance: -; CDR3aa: CASSIKGQSNQPQHF; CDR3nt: TGTGCCAGTAGTATAAAGGGACAGTCCAATCAGCCCCAGCATTTT
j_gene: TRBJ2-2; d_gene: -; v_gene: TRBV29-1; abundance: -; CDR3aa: CSVEDPEKATGELFF; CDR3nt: TGCAGCGTTGAAGATCCAGAGAAGGCTACCGGGGAGCTGTTTTTT
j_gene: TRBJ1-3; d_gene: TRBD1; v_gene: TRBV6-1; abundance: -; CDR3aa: CASSEFSRDRDF; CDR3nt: TGTGCCAGCAGTGAATTTTCTCGGGACAGAGATTTT
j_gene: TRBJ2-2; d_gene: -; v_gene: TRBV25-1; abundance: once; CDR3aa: CASRGAGELFF; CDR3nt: TGTGCCAGCAGGGGTGCCGGGGAGCTGTTTTTT
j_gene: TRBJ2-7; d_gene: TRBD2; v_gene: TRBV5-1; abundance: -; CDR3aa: CASSLVASGRMDEQYF; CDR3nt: TGCGCCAGCAGCTTGGTGGCTAGCGGGAGGATGGACGAGCAGTACTTC
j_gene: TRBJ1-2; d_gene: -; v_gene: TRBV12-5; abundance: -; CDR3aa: CASGLVDSYGYTF; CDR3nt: TGTGCTAGTGGTTTGGTCGACAGCTATGGCTACACCTTC
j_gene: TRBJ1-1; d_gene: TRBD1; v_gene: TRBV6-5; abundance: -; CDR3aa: CASSGRDSRAFF; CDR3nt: TGTGCCAGCAGTGGCCGGGACAGTCGAGCTTTCTTT
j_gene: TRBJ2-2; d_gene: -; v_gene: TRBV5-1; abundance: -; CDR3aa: CASSLVAPGELFF; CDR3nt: TGCGCCAGCAGCTTGGTAGCCCCCGGGGAGCTGTTTTTT